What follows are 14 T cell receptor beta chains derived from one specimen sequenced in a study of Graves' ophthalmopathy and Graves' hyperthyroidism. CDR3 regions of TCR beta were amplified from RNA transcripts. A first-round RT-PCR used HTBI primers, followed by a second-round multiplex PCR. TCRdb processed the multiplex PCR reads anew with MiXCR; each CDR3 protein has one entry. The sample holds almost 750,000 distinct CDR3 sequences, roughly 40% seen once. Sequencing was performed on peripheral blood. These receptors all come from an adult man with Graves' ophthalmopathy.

The DNA of the CDR3 is TGTGCCAGCAGTTTTGCCGGGCCAGCGAACACCGGGGAGCTGTTTTTT. Amino acid sequence: CASSFAGPANTGELFF. V gene TRBV25-1 combines with J gene TRBJ2-2; no reliable D call. Trimming cost V 5 bases and J 0 bases, with 13 bases left between them. CDR3 length: 16 residues. Germline loops: CDR1 MGHDK, CDR2 SYGVNS.

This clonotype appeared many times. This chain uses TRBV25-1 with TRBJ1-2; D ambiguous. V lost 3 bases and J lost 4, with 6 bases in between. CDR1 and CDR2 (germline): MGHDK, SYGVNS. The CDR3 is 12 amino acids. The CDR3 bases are TGTGCCAGCAGTGATCCGGGCTATGGCTACACCTTC. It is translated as CASSDPGYGYTF.

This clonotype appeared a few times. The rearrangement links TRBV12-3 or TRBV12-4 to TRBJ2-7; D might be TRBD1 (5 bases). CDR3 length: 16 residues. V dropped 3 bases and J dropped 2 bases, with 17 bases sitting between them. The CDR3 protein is CASSFLGPRVTYEQYF. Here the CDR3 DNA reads TGTGCCAGCAGTTTCCTCGGCCCCAGGGTGACCTACGAGCAGTACTTC.

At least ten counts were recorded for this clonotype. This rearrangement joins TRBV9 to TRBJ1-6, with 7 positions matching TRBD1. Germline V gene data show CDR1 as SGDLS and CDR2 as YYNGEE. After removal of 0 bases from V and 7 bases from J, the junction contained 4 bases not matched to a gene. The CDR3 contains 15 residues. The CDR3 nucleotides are TGTGCCAGCAGCGTAGGGGGACAGCTGAATTCACCCCTCCACTTT. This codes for CASSVGGQLNSPLHF.

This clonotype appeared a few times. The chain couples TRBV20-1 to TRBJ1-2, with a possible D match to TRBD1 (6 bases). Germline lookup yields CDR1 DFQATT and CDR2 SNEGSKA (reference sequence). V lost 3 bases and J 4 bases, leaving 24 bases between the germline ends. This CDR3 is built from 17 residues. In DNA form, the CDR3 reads TGCAGTGCTAGCTTTCCTCCGGGACAATGGGATACCTATGGCTACACCTTC. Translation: CSASFPPGQWDTYGYTF.

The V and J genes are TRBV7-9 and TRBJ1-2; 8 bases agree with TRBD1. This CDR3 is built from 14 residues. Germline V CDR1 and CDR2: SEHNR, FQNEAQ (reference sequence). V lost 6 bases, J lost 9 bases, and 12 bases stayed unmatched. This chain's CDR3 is CASSGADRALSYTF. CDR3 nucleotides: TGTGCCAGCAGTGGCGCGGACAGGGCTCTGAGCTACACCTTC.

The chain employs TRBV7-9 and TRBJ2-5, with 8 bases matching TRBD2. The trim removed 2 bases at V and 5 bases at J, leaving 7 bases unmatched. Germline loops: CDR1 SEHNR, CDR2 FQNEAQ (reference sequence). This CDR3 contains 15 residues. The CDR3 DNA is TGTGCCAGCAGCTTAACAGCGGGAGTGGCTGAGACCCAGTACTTC. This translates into CASSLTAGVAETQYF.

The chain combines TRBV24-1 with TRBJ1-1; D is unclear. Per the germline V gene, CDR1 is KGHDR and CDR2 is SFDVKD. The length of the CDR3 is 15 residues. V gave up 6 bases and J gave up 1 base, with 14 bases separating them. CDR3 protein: CATSKGTKTNTEAFF. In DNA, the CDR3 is TGTGCCACCAGTAAAGGAACGAAAACGAACACTGAAGCTTTCTTT.

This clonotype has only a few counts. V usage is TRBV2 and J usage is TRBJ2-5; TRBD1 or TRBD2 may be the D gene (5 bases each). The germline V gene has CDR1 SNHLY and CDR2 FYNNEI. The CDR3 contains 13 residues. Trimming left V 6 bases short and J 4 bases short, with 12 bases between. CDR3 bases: TGTGCCAGCAGGACCGGGACCCCAGAGACCCAGTACTTC. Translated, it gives CASRTGTPETQYF.

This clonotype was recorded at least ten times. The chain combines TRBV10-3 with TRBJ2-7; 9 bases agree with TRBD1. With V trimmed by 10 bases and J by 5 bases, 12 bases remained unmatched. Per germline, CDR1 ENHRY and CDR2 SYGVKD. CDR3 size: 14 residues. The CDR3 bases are TGTGCCACTCGACAGGGGGTTGAGTACGACGAGCAGTACTTC. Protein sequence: CATRQGVEYDEQYF.

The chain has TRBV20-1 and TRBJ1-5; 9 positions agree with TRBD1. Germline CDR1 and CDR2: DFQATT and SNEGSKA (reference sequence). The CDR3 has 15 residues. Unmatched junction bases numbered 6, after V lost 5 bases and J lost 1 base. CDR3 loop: CSAPRTGVSNQPQHF. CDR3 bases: TGCAGTGCTCCTCGGACAGGGGTAAGCAATCAGCCCCAGCATTTT.

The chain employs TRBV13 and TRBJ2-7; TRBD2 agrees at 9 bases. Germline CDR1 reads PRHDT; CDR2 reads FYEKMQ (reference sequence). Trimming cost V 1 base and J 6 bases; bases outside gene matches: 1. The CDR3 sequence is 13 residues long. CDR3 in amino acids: CASSLVAGAEQYF. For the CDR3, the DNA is TGTGCCAGCAGCTTAGTAGCGGGGGCCGAGCAGTACTTC.

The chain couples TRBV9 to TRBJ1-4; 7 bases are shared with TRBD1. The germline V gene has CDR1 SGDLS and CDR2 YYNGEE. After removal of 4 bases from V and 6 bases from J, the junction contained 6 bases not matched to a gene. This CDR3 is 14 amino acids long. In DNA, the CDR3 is TGTGCCAGCAGCATCGGACAGGTTCATGAAAAACTGTTTTTT. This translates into CASSIGQVHEKLFF.

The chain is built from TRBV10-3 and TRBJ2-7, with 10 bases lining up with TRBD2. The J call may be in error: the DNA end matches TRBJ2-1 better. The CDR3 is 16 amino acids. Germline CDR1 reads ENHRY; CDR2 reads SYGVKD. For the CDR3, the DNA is TGTGCCATCAGTGAGCTACCAGCGGGGGGGCCTAATGAGCAGTTCTTC. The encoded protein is CAISELPAGGPNEQFF.